This TCR beta chain is from a study of T cells in Graves' hyperthyroidism and ophthalmopathy. Amplification targeted TCR beta CDR3 regions from RNA transcripts. HTBI primers were employed in a first-round RT-PCR of the TCR CDR3. TCRdb independently ran MiXCR on the multiplex PCR reads; one entry per CDR3 protein. The table includes about 640,000 distinct CDR3 sequences, around 21% detected once. CDR3 length equals 14 residues. Germline V gives CDR1 MNHNS, CDR2 SASEGT. Trimming pared 5 bases from V and 5 bases from J, leaving 15 bases between. The sequenced sample consisted of blood. This receptor was identified in a young man with Graves' ophthalmopathy. The chain uses TRBV6-1 and TRBJ1-2; D gene uncertain. The CDR3 DNA reads as TGTGCCAGCAGTTTTCGGTCGCCTGGATATGGCTACACCTTC. It encodes CASSFRSPGYGYTF.